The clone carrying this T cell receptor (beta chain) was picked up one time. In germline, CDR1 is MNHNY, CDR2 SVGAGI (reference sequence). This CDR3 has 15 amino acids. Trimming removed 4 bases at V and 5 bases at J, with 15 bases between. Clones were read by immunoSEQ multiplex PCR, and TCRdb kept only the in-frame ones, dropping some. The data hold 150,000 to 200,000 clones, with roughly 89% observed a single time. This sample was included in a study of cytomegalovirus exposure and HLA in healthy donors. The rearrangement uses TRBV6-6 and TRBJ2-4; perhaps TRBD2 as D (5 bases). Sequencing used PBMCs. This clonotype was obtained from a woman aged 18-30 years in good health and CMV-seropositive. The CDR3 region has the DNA TGTGCCAGCAGTTTCAGGACGAGGGTCGAAAACATTCAGTACTTC. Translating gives CASSFRTRVENIQYF.